This T cell receptor (beta chain) is drawn from a study of T cells after yellow fever vaccination. Study-wide results and caveats: In FACS-sorted repertoires, abundant clonotypes from the bulk population could appear as contaminants.

It was through 5'RACE template switching that TCR cDNA was made, with a universal primer site and UMIs added. TCRdb ran MiXCR on the 5' RACE reads and lists one entry per CDR3 protein. The table records 200,000 to 250,000 distinct CDR3 sequences, approximately 3% of them present only once. V was pared by 7 bases and J by 1 base, with 11 bases between. The CDR3 has 13 residues. Germline V gene lookup returns CDR1 SGHTA and CDR2 FQGNSA. This clonotype occurred a few times. Its target is unknown. The clonotype originates from a man between 18 and 35 years old who received the YFV17D yellow fever vaccine. V and J are TRBV7-2 and TRBJ2-7; perhaps TRBD1 as D (6 bases). The sequences come from CD4+ T cells sorted from PBMCs, collected 10 days after the yellow fever booster vaccination. The CDR3 loop reads CASNPGTSYEQYF. The CDR3 DNA is TGTGCCAGCAACCCAGGGACATCCTACGAGCAGTACTTC. The variable domain in full, completed from reference TRBV7-2 and TRBJ2-7, reads GAGVSQSPSNKVTEKGKDVELRCDPISGHTALYWYRQSLGQGLEFLIYFQGNSAPDKSGLPSDRFSAERTGGSVSTLTIQRTQQEDSAVYLCASNPGTSYEQYFGPGTRLTVT.